This T cell receptor beta chain was recovered during a study of identical twins. Study-wide results and caveats: Abundant cord blood beta clonotypes carried fewer insertions; memory repertoires showed none.

TCRdb independently ran MiXCR on the 5' RACE reads; one entry per CDR3 protein. The sample records around 1.7 million distinct CDR3 sequences, more than 30% being singletons. On this clonotype itself: Its antigen is unknown.

Every donor was a healthy Caucasian. V was trimmed by 5 bases and J by 2 bases, leaving 16 bases between them. The CDR3 extends over 15 amino acids. Germline CDR1 is SGHAT and CDR2 is FQNNGV. The receptor was isolated from a newborn girl in good health. The sequencing input was cord blood. The chain carries TRBV11-2 and TRBJ2-7; D unresolved. The CDR3, as DNA: TGTGCCAGCAGCCCCCCGTCGCCACCTGCCTACGAGCAGTACTTC. It codes for CASSPPSPPAYEQYF.